A selection of T cell receptor beta chains follows, all from one sample in a study of Ad26.COV2.S vaccination and SARS-CoV-2 variants. Only in-frame clones appear in the TCRdb table, and some are missing; sequencing was by immunoSEQ multiplex PCR. The sample shows some 460,000 clones, 80% to 90% of them seen only once. Specimen: peripheral blood, collected in a trial of Ad26.COV2.S vaccine versus placebo. The origin of the receptors is a person between 18 and 60 years old who received the Ad26.COV2.S COVID-19 vaccine or a placebo. The conserved cysteine and the conserved F or W are not part of the CDR3 here.

v_gene	CDR3aa
TRBV3-1/TRBV3-2	ASGSYEQY
TRBV10-2	ASSGTSGRAKETQY
TRBV19	ASSIGPISTEAF
TRBV7-9	ASSLGVGSDNEQF
TRBV30	AWRAGTANTEAF
TRBV24-1	ATSPTGTGEQF
TRBV28	ASRRDRESNQPQH
TRBV6-5	ASSFGETPDYGYT
TRBV19	ASSIGETRRETQY
TRBV6-5	ASSYSSNQPQH
TRBV9	ASRSGTGLRGRLEQF
TRBV29-1	SVGRKRETRGTEAF
TRBV6-6	ASSYQGRDTEAF
TRBV7-9	ASSLGSGLNYGYT
TRBV7-9	ASSLAQASDTQY
TRBV19	ASSILGASGYGYT
TRBV4-2	ASSQGPGEADTQY
TRBV11-2	ASSQRNTEAF
TRBV9	ASSPIPGQYGYT
TRBV9	ASSYTVKTGELF
TRBV20-1	SAPSGPKQF
TRBV19	ASRGQGDYGYT
TRBV2	ASIQDIRPYGYT
TRBV7-3	ASAVQETQY
TRBV14	ASSQRARTGELF
TRBV2	ASIGGEETQY
TRBV7-9	ASSLVYSGEQY
TRBV6-2/TRBV6-3	ASSYRQSNQPQH
TRBV18	ASSPATGGSYNEQF
TRBV9	ASSVGLAGSSYNEQF
TRBV18	ASSPRTRDGYT
TRBV19	ASSIPVSGSQPQH
TRBV29-1	SATGGLAGNTIY
TRBV7-2	ASSPDRANGYT
TRBV5-1	ASSFTGTYTDTQY
TRBV29-1	SVKTPLAQRQY
TRBV4-1	ASLGAPPNTEAF
TRBV18	ASSPNRDSRSYEQY
TRBV7-2	ASSSPLGNYGYT
TRBV10-3	AISDFGQGGHYEQY
TRBV11-2	ASSFGTQETQY
TRBV6-1	ASSEETVTRETQY